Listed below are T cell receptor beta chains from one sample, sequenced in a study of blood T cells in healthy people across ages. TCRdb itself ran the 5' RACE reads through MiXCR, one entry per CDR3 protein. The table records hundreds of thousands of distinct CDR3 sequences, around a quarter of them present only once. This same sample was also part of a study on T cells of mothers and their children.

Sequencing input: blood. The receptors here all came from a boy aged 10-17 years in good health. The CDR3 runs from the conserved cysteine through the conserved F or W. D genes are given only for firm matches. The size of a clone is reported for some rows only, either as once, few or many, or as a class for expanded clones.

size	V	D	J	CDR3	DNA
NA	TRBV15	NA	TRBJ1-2	CAPNRCGYGYTF	TGTGCCCCCAACAGGTGCGGCTATGGCTACACCTTC
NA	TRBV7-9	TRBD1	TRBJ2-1	CASSPWTGGDDNEQFF	TGTGCCAGCAGCCCCTGGACAGGCGGTGATGACAATGAGCAGTTCTTC
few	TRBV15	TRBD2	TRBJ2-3	CATSSYSGGTDTQYF	TGTGCCACCAGCAGCTATAGCGGGGGCACAGATACGCAGTATTTT
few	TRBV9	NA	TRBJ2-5	CASSPTGQQETQYF	TGTGCCAGCAGCCCAACCGGACAGCAAGAGACCCAGTACTTC
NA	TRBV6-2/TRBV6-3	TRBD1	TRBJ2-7	CAGNRGNSHEQYF	TGTGCCGGCAACAGGGGCAACTCCCACGAGCAGTACTTC
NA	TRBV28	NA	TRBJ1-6	CASSLRRDNSPLHF	TGCGCCAGCAGTTTAAGGAGGGATAATTCACCCCTCCACTTT
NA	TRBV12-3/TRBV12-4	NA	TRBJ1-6	CASSWEINSPLHF	TGTGCCAGCAGTTGGGAGATCAATTCACCCCTCCACTTT
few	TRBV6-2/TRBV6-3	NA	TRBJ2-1	CASSFERARNEQFF	TGTGCCAGCAGTTTTGAGCGGGCGCGCAATGAGCAGTTCTTC
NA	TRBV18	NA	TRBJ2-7	CASSPTAGSYYEQYF	TGTGCCAGCTCACCAACAGCAGGATCTTACTACGAGCAGTACTTC
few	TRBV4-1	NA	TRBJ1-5	CASSQGLGIGSNQPQHF	TGCGCCAGCAGCCAAGGTTTGGGGATCGGGAGCAATCAGCCCCAGCATTTT
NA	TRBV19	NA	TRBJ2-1	CASGDSPSSYNEQFF	TGTGCCAGTGGGGACTCCCCAAGCTCCTACAATGAGCAGTTCTTC
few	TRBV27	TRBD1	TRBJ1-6	CASSSTGGAWSPLHF	TGTGCCAGCAGTTCTACAGGGGGCGCTTGGTCACCCCTCCACTTT
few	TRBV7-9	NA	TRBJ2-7	CASSSLLSYEQYF	TGTGCCAGCAGCTCACTCCTTTCCTACGAGCAGTACTTC
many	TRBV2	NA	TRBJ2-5	CASRTETQYF	TGTGCCAGCAGGACTGAGACCCAGTACTTC
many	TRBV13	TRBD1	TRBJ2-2	CASSSRDRVSRELFF	TGTGCCAGCAGCTCGAGGGACAGGGTGTCCAGGGAGCTGTTTTTT
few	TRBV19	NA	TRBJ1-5	CASSNFLDSPNQPQHF	TGTGCCAGTAGTAATTTCCTGGACAGCCCTAATCAGCCCCAGCATTTT
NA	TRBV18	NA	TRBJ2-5	CASPLYTQETQYF	TGTGCCAGCCCCCTATACACACAAGAGACCCAGTACTTC
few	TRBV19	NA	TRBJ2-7	CASSIEAGLHEQYF	TGTGCCAGTAGTATAGAAGCAGGGCTTCACGAGCAGTACTTC
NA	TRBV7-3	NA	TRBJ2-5	CASSLTGWGEVFF	TGTGCCAGCAGCTTAACGGGCTGGGGGGAAGTGTTCTTC
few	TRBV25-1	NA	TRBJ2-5	CASGLGGAYLETQYF	TGTGCCAGCGGACTTGGCGGGGCTTATTTAGAGACCCAGTACTTC
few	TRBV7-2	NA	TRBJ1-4	CASRQGISNEKLFF	TGTGCCAGCAGACAGGGAATCAGTAATGAAAAACTGTTTTTT
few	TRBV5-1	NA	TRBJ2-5	CASSLETQETQYF	TGCGCCAGCAGCTTGGAGACTCAAGAGACCCAGTACTTC
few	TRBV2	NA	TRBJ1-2	CASSEPGRYGYTF	TGTGCCAGCAGTGAGCCAGGGAGATATGGCTACACCTTC
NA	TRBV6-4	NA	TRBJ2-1	CASSEGLPYNEQFF	TGTGCCAGCAGCGAGGGACTCCCATACAATGAGCAGTTCTTC
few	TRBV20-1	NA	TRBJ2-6	CSATPQSGANVLTF	TGCAGTGCCACTCCGCAGTCTGGGGCCAACGTCCTGACTTTC
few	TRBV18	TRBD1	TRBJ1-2	CASSRAVGQVLYGYTF	TGTGCCAGCTCACGCGCGGTAGGACAGGTCCTCTATGGCTACACCTTC
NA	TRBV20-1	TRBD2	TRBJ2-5	CSASSSGRGWETQYF	TGCAGTGCTAGTTCTAGCGGGAGGGGATGGGAGACCCAGTACTTC
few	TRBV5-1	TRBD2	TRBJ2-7	CASSLEVAGDGIDEQYF	TGCGCCAGCAGCTTGGAGGTGGCGGGAGATGGTATCGACGAGCAGTACTTC
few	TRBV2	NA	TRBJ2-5	CASSEALPGQETQYF	TGTGCCAGCAGTGAAGCGCTCCCGGGGCAAGAGACCCAGTACTTC
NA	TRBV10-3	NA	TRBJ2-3	CATRHTTGAGTDTQYF	TGTGCCACTAGGCACACGACTGGCGCGGGCACAGATACGCAGTATTTT
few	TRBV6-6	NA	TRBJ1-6	CASSLGAQYNSPLHF	TGTGCCAGCAGTTTGGGGGCCCAGTATAATTCACCCCTCCACTTT
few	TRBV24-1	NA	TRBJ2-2	CATRGVDSEQTGELFF	TGTGCCACCAGGGGCGTTGACAGCGAACAGACCGGGGAGCTGTTTTTT
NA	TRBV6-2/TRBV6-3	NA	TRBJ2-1	CASRDGLAEYNEQFF	TGTGCCAGCAGGGACGGGTTAGCAGAGTACAATGAGCAGTTCTTC
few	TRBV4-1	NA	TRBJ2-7	CASSQGSEVTYEQYF	TGCGCCAGCAGCCAAGGGTCGGAGGTCACCTACGAGCAGTACTTC
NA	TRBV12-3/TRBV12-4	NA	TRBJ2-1	CASSTLGGLWEQFF	TGTGCCAGCAGTACCCTAGGGGGACTGTGGGAGCAGTTCTTC
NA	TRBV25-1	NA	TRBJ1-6	CASSEFEGNSPLHF	TGTGCCAGCAGTGAATTTGAGGGAAATTCACCCCTCCACTTT
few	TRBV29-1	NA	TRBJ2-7	CSVRKGSTYEQYF	TGCAGCGTTCGAAAGGGGTCAACCTACGAGCAGTACTTC
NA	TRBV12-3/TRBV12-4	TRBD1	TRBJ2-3	CASSDGQGVEDTQYF	TGTGCCAGCAGTGATGGACAGGGGGTGGAAGATACGCAGTATTTT
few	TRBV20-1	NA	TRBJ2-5	CSALWGRQETQYF	TGCAGTGCTCTGTGGGGAAGACAAGAGACCCAGTACTTC
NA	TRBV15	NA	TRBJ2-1	CATSRDGNEQFF	TGTGCCACCAGCAGAGACGGGAATGAGCAGTTCTTC
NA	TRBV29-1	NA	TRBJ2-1	CSITIGVPWGEQFF	TGCAGCATAACGATCGGGGTGCCATGGGGTGAGCAGTTCTTC
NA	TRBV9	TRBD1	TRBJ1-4	CASSATGGLTNEKLFF	TGTGCCAGCAGCGCAACAGGGGGCCTAACTAATGAAAAACTGTTTTTT
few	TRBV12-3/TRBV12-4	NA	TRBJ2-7	CASSFPPSGSYEQYF	TGTGCCAGCAGTTTCCCTCCAAGCGGCTCCTACGAGCAGTACTTC
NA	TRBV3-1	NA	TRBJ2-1	CASSQGAAEQFF	TGTGCCAGCAGCCAAGGGGCGGCTGAGCAGTTCTTC
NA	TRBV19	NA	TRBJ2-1	CASSSQTGLAGEQFF	TGTGCCAGTAGTTCTCAAACGGGGCTAGCTGGTGAGCAGTTCTTC
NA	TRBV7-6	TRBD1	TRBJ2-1	CASSLGGQGFLGVQDEQFF	TGTGCCAGCAGCTTGGGGGGACAGGGGTTTTTAGGTGTCCAAGATGAGCAGTTCTTC
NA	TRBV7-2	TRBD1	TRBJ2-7	CASSLIRDRNYEQYF	TGTGCCAGCAGCCTCATCCGGGACAGGAACTACGAGCAGTACTTC
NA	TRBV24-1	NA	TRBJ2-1	CATSALLDSYNEQFF	TGTGCCACCAGTGCCCTACTAGATTCCTACAATGAGCAGTTCTTC